This TCR beta chain appears in the sequencing data of a study of blood T cell repertoires in COVID-19. Overall study context: PBMCs, B-cell-depleted T cells, or T cells were the source of the cDNA or gDNA that made up the material.

CDR1 SGHNT and CDR2 YENEEA come from the germline V gene. The CDR3 consists of 16 residues. The V gene end was trimmed by 5 bases and the J gene end by 9 bases; junction bases not matched to a gene: 10. In the authors' workflow: Amplification with reference gene primers provided the estimates of nucleated cell counts. Sequenced by immunoSEQ multiplex PCR; TCRdb stores in-frame clones only, minus some. The DNA was the basis for D and trimming; V, J and clone size are from that table. Of around 30,000 clones listed, around 90% were seen once; the top ten hold approximately 19%. Material: peripheral blood. This chain links TRBV11-3 with TRBJ1-6; 10 nucleotides line up with TRBD1. The receptor was isolated from a man older than 75 with acute or convalescent COVID-19. CDR3 sequence: CASSLIGTGDSSPLHF. CDR3 nucleotides: TGTGCCAGCAGCCTTATAGGGACAGGGGATAGTTCACCCCTCCACTTT.